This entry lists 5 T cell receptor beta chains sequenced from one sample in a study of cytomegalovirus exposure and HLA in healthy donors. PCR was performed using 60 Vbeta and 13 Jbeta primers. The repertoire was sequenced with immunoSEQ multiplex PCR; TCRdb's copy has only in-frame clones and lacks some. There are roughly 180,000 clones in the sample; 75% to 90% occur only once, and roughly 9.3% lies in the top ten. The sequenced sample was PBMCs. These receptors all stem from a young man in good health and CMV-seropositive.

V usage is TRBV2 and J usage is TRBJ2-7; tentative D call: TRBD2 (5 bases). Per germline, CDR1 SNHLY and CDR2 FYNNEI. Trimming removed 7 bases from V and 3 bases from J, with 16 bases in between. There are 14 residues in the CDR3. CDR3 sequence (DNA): TGTGCCAGCAAGTTTGAGGGTGTTGGCTACGAGCAGTACTTC. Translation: CASKFEGVGYEQYF.

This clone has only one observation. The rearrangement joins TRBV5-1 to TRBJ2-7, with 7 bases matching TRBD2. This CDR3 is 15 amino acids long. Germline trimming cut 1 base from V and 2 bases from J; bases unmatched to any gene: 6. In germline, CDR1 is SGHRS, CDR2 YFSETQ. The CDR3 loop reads CASSLYAGEPYEQYF. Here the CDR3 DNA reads TGCGCCAGCAGCTTGTACGCGGGGGAGCCCTACGAGCAGTACTTC.

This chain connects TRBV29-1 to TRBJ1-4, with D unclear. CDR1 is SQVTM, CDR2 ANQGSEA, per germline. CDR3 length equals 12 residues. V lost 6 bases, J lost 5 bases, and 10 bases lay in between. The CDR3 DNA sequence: TGCAGCGTGGGCGGGATGAATGAAAAACTGTTTTTT. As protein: CSVGGMNEKLFF. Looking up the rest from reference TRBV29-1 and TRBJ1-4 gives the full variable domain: SAVISQKPSRDICQRGTSLTIQCQVDSQVTMMFWYRQQPGQSLTLIATANQGSEATYESGFVIDKFPISRPNLTFSTLTVSNMSPEDSSIYLCSVGGMNEKLFFGSGTQLSVL.

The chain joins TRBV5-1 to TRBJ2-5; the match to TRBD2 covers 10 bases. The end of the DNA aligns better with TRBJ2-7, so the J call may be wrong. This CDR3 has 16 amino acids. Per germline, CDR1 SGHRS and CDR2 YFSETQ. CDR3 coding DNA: TGCGCCAGCAGCCAGGTACTAGCGGGGAGCTCCTACGAGCAGTACTTC. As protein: CASSQVLAGSSYEQYF.

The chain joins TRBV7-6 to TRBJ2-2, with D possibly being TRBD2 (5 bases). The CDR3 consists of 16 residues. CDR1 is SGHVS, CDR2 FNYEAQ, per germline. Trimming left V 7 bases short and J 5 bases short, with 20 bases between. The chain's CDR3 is CASKTDPSPGTGELFF. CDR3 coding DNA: TGTGCCAGCAAGACCGACCCGAGTCCGGGAACCGGGGAGCTGTTTTTT. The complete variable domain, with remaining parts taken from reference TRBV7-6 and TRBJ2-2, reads GAGVSQSPRYKVTKRGQDVALRCDPISGHVSLYWYRQALGQGPEFLTYFNYEAQQDKSGLPNDRFSAERPEGSISTLTIQRTEQRDSAMYRCASKTDPSPGTGELFFGEGSRLTVL.